Listed here are 4 T cell receptor beta chains from one sample, sequenced in a study of T cell responses to AZD1222 COVID-19 vaccine. The repertoire was sequenced with immunoSEQ multiplex PCR; TCRdb's copy has only in-frame clones and lacks some. The sample holds approximately 220,000 clones, 85% to 95% seen once. The sequences come from peripheral blood, collected on day 0 of MenACWY control vaccination. All receptors come from an adult in good health.

This sequence joins TRBV19 and TRBJ2-2; no definite D call. The CDR3 is made up of 14 amino acids. CDR1 LNHDA and CDR2 SQIVND come from the germline V gene (reference sequence). The V end lost 8 bases, the J end lost 10 bases, and 20 bases lay between the germline ends. CDR3 sequence (DNA): TGTGCCAGTGCCGACACCGTTCCTCGTGAGGAGCTGTTTTTT. It specifies CASADTVPREELFF. The full variable domain, rest sourced from reference TRBV19 and TRBJ2-2, is DGGITQSPKYLFRKEGQNVTLSCEQNLNHDAMYWYRQDPGQGLRLIYYSQIVNDFQKGDIAEGYSVSREKKESFPLTVTSAQKNPTAFYLCASADTVPREELFFGEGSRLTVL.

The V gene is TRBV5-8, the J gene TRBJ1-2; 7 nucleotides line up with TRBD1. Germline CDR1 reads SGHTS; CDR2 reads YDEGEE. The length of the CDR3 is 12 residues. The V gene end was trimmed by 7 bases and the J gene end by 4 bases; junction bases not matched to a gene: 4. The CDR3 sequence: CASVRDSYGYTF. Written as DNA, the CDR3 is TGTGCCAGCGTCCGGGACAGCTATGGCTACACCTTC.

The chain joins TRBV6-2 or TRBV6-3 to TRBJ1-5; 10 bases agree with TRBD1. The length of the CDR3 is 18 residues. V was clipped by 5 bases and J by 5 bases; unmatched bases: 15. From germline, CDR1 is MNHEY and CDR2 SVGEGT. CDR3 nucleotide sequence: TGTGCCAGCAGTCCCCGGGACAGGGGCCCCTGGCGGGATCAGCCCCAGCATTTT. This codes for CASSPRDRGPWRDQPQHF.

The V call is TRBV6-6, the J call TRBJ2-1; 11 bases match TRBD2. The germline CDR1 and CDR2 sequences are MNHNY and SVGAGI (reference sequence). CDR3 length: 15 residues. Trimming cost V 9 bases and J 5 bases; bases outside gene matches: 9. CDR3 in amino acids: CASSFSGGANNEQFF. CDR3 bases: TGTGCCAGTTCCTTTAGCGGGGGGGCGAACAATGAGCAGTTCTTC.